These T cell receptor beta chains were read from a single sample in a study of T cells expressing NK-cell markers. One entry per CDR3 protein, without DNA, is what TCRdb gives after re-calling the 5' RACE reads. The table lists about 430,000 distinct CDR3 sequences. Sequencing input: blood T cells: a sorted CD56 or NKG2C T cell subset, CD4+ or CD8+ T cells, or bulk PBMC T cells (not recorded which). The receptors shown here come from a woman aged 50 to 60 in good health. Both conserved end residues are part of each CDR3.

V gene: TRBV3-1; J gene: TRBJ2-3; CDR3 protein: CASSFRGRGTDTQYF
V gene: TRBV29-1; J gene: TRBJ1-5; CDR3 protein: CSVAIEGNQPQHF
V gene: TRBV15; J gene: TRBJ2-1; CDR3 protein: CATSPHRGGTRSYNEQFF
V gene: TRBV24-1; J gene: TRBJ2-7; CDR3 protein: CATSDSGQGSSYEQYF
V gene: TRBV7-2; J gene: TRBJ2-2; CDR3 protein: CASSLSTLRADTGELFF
V gene: TRBV4-2; J gene: TRBJ1-1; CDR3 protein: CASSPHITGSEAFF
V gene: TRBV20-1; J gene: TRBJ2-3; CDR3 protein: CSASPTGLNTDTQYF
V gene: TRBV3-1; J gene: TRBJ2-1; CDR3 protein: CASSPIDRGLGVNEQFF
V gene: TRBV5-6; J gene: TRBJ1-5; CDR3 protein: CASSFQADQPQHF
V gene: TRBV10-1; J gene: TRBJ2-2; CDR3 protein: CASSTPNTGELFF
V gene: TRBV5-1; J gene: TRBJ2-1; CDR3 protein: CASSLGSSGPFEQFF
V gene: TRBV6-2/TRBV6-3; J gene: TRBJ2-3; CDR3 protein: CASSYSTTGLASTDTQYF
V gene: TRBV11-2; J gene: TRBJ2-3; CDR3 protein: CASSLYPRGPRGPQHTQYF
V gene: TRBV2; J gene: TRBJ2-3; CDR3 protein: CASRPLGTGGHTDTQYF
V gene: TRBV20-1; J gene: TRBJ2-5; CDR3 protein: CSARDGGKETQYF
V gene: TRBV9; J gene: TRBJ2-3; CDR3 protein: CASSVATPGQKRDTQYF
V gene: TRBV27; J gene: TRBJ2-1; CDR3 protein: CAISGGLRGSYNEQFF